These 31 T cell receptor beta chains share one sample of origin, sequenced in a study of blood T cells in healthy people across ages. Using a J-beta primer mix together with a sample-barcoded 5' primer, a second PCR was run for about 6 to 12 cycles. Via MiXCR, TCRdb re-called the 5' RACE reads, giving one row per CDR3 protein. The sample records roughly 1,100,000 distinct CDR3 sequences, around 25% being singletons. These data were likewise used in another study, on T cells of mothers and their children.

Material: blood. These receptors all come from a girl aged 2 to 9 in good health.

J is TRBJ2-3 and V is TRBV20-1; D perhaps matches TRBD1 (6 bases). The CDR3 consists of 16 residues. Germline V CDR1 and CDR2: DFQATT, SNEGSKA (reference sequence). V was shortened by 2 bases and J by 1 base, with 16 bases between the two germline ends. The CDR3 DNA reads TGCAGTGCTAGATATACAGGGAAGAGGGGCACAGATACGCAGTATTTT. It specifies CSARYTGKRGTDTQYF.

The chain combines TRBV4-1 with TRBJ2-3, with a possible D match to TRBD1 (6 bases). CDR1 is MGHRA and CDR2 is YSYEKL in the germline V gene. V lost 3 bases to trimming and J lost 1 base, with 11 bases between them. This CDR3 is 15 amino acids long. The CDR3 sequence is CASSQPAGGTDTQYF. CDR3 nucleotides: TGCGCCAGCAGCCAGCCAGCAGGGGGCACAGATACGCAGTATTTT.

This clonotype was detected only a few times. The chain joins TRBV6-2 or TRBV6-3 to TRBJ1-2, with D maybe TRBD1 (5 bases). The V and J ends lost 5 bases and 4 bases respectively, with 11 bases between them. CDR3 length: 13 residues. Germline CDR1 reads MNHEY; CDR2 reads SVGEGT. The CDR3: CASSRPGIYGYTF. In DNA, the CDR3 is TGTGCCAGCAGTCGGCCAGGGATCTATGGCTACACCTTC.

This chain joins TRBV14 and TRBJ2-3; D is uncertain. CDR1 is SGHDN and CDR2 is FVKESK in the germline V gene. Between the trimmed V and J ends, which lost 2 bases and 4 bases, there was a span of 7 bases. This CDR3 spans 13 amino acids. The CDR3 DNA follows: TGTGCCAGCAGCCAAAGGATCGCAGATACGCAGTATTTT. Its translation is CASSQRIADTQYF.

As regards this clonotype: A read error may account for a junction end that differs from germline. The V gene is TRBV28, the J gene TRBJ1-5, with TRBD1 matching over 8 bases. From germline, CDR1 is MDHEN and CDR2 SYDVKM. The CDR3 length is 14 residues. The CDR3 region has the DNA TGTGCCAACAGTTCCCGACAGGGGTTTCAGCCCCAGCATTTT. Protein: CANSSRQGFQPQHF.

This clonotype was seen a handful of times. The J gene is TRBJ2-3, the V gene TRBV15, with D unresolved. This CDR3 spans 13 amino acids. The V end was cut by 5 bases, the J end by 4 bases, with 10 bases between. The germline CDR1 and CDR2 sequences are LNHNV and YYDKDF (reference sequence). This CDR3 reads CATSFHTADTQYF. The DNA of the CDR3 is TGTGCCACCAGCTTTCATACGGCAGATACGCAGTATTTT. Drawing the rest from reference TRBV15 and TRBJ2-3, the complete variable domain is DAMVIQNPRYQVTQFGKPVTLSCSQTLNHNVMYWYQQKSSQAPKLLFHYYDKDFNNEADTPDNFQSRRPNTSFCFLDIRSPGLGDTAMYLCATSFHTADTQYFGPGTRLTVL.

The rearrangement uses TRBV15 and TRBJ1-3; TRBD1 is a possible D gene (5 bases). CDR1 is LNHNV, CDR2 YYDKDF, per germline (reference sequence). Trimming cost V 5 bases and J 0 bases, with 11 bases left between them. The CDR3 has 15 amino acids. CDR3 sequence (DNA): TGTGCCACCAGCTCAGGGTGGTTCTCTGGAAACACCATATATTTT. Its translation is CATSSGWFSGNTIYF.

This rearrangement joins TRBV5-1 to TRBJ1-1; TRBD1 agrees at 7 bases. There are 16 residues in the CDR3. Trimming at V came to 4 bases and at J to 2 bases, leaving 11 bases not matched to a gene. Germline CDR1 is SGHRS and CDR2 is YFSETQ. The CDR3 region has the DNA TGCGCCAGCAGCCCCCGGGACAGAGACATTAACACTGAAGCTTTCTTT. This codes for CASSPRDRDINTEAFF.

In its sample, this clonotype was seen a few times. The chain employs TRBV5-4 and TRBJ2-1, with 9 bases fitting TRBD1. CDR3 size: 16 residues. Germline V lookup: CDR1 SGHNT, CDR2 YYREEE (reference sequence). V lost 4 bases to trimming and J lost 6 bases; unmatched junction nucleotides: 11. CDR3 DNA: TGTGCCAGCAGCACCCCCGGGACAGGGAGGGTCAATGAGCAGTTCTTC. Protein product: CASSTPGTGRVNEQFF.

This rearrangement joins TRBV5-1 to TRBJ2-2; D remains ambiguous. V lost 5 bases, J lost 0 bases, and 8 bases lay in between. Germline-derived CDR1 and CDR2 are SGHRS and YFSETQ. The CDR3 is made up of 14 amino acids. The CDR3 nucleotides are TGCGCCAGCAGAGTAGAAGCGAACACCGGGGAGCTGTTTTTT. Its protein product is CASRVEANTGELFF. Full variable domain (rest looked up from reference TRBV5-1 and TRBJ2-2): KAGVTQTPRYLIKTRGQQVTLSCSPISGHRSVSWYQQTPGQGLQFLFEYFSETQRNKGNFPGRFSGRQFSNSRSEMNVSTLELGDSALYLCASRVEANTGELFFGEGSRLTVL.

This clonotype came up a few times. The rearrangement uses TRBV5-1 and TRBJ2-5; TRBD2 matches at 8 bases. The better agreement between TRBJ2-1 and the DNA end casts doubt on the J call. From germline, CDR1 is SGHRS and CDR2 YFSETQ. This CDR3 spans 15 amino acids. The CDR3 protein is CASSVSGKNYNEQFF. Written as DNA, the CDR3 is TGCGCCAGCAGCGTTAGCGGGAAAAATTACAATGAGCAGTTCTTC.

This clonotype showed up just a few times. The chain has TRBV5-1 and TRBJ1-5; perhaps TRBD1 as D (5 bases). Looked up from germline, CDR1 is SGHRS and CDR2 is YFSETQ. The CDR3 is 15 residues long. V lost 2 bases and J 4 bases, leaving 13 bases between the germline ends. CDR3 coding DNA: TGCGCCAGCAGCTTCGGGACGGACCTTAATCAGCCCCAGCATTTT. Its protein is CASSFGTDLNQPQHF. The whole variable domain, remainder taken from reference TRBV5-1 and TRBJ1-5, is KAGVTQTPRYLIKTRGQQVTLSCSPISGHRSVSWYQQTPGQGLQFLFEYFSETQRNKGNFPGRFSGRQFSNSRSEMNVSTLELGDSALYLCASSFGTDLNQPQHFGDGTRLSIL.

V and J are TRBV29-1 and TRBJ1-4; D remains ambiguous. The V gene's germline CDR1 is SQVTM and CDR2 ANQGSEA. The CDR3 length is 13 residues. Trimming removed 6 bases at V and 4 bases at J, with 12 bases between. The chain's CDR3 is CSVVADGNEKLFF. CDR3 DNA sequence: TGCAGCGTCGTGGCGGACGGTAATGAAAAACTGTTTTTT.

The genes are TRBV7-2 and TRBJ2-5; 7 nucleotides agree with TRBD1. The V and J ends lost 5 bases and 5 bases, in that order; junction bases with no gene match: 11. Germline V gene data show CDR1 as SGHTA and CDR2 as FQGNSA. The CDR3 covers 15 residues. In nucleotides, the CDR3 is TGTGCCAGCAGCCGACCAGACAGGGAGTTGGAGACCCAGTACTTC. Its protein product is CASSRPDRELETQYF. Complete variable domain (other parts from reference TRBV7-2 and TRBJ2-5): GAGVSQSPSNKVTEKGKDVELRCDPISGHTALYWYRQSLGQGLEFLIYFQGNSAPDKSGLPSDRFSAERTGGSVSTLTIQRTQQEDSAVYLCASSRPDRELETQYFGPGTRLLVL.

This clonotype was seen more than once but under ten times. The chain combines TRBV7-2 with TRBJ1-6; tentatively, D is TRBD1 (6 bases). The CDR3 sequence is 15 residues long. V lost 2 bases to trimming and J lost 9 bases, with 14 bases between them. Per germline, CDR1 SGHTA and CDR2 FQGNSA. The CDR3 loop is CASSLSLGGGSPLHF. The CDR3, as DNA: TGTGCCAGCAGCTTAAGCTTAGGGGGGGGTTCACCCCTCCACTTT.

This clonotype has just a few counts. This rearrangement joins TRBV5-6 to TRBJ2-5; a possible D gene is TRBD1 (8 bases). V gave up 3 bases and J gave up 1 base, with 13 bases separating them. Germline V CDR1 and CDR2: SGHDT, YYEEEE. The CDR3 sequence is 15 residues long. This CDR3 reads CASSWGGTGQETQYF. The CDR3 DNA sequence: TGTGCCAGCAGCTGGGGGGGGACAGGCCAAGAGACCCAGTACTTC.

The chain combines TRBV12-3 or TRBV12-4 with TRBJ2-5, with 7 bases lining up with TRBD1. The CDR3 sequence is 14 residues long. J was trimmed by 5 bases and V by 5 bases; bases with no gene match: 8. DNA of the CDR3: TGTGCCAGCAGTCCCGGGACAGCGACTGAGACCCAGTACTTC. It is translated as CASSPGTATETQYF.

The genes are TRBV27 and TRBJ1-3; 10 bases fit TRBD1. CDR1 and CDR2 (germline): MNHEY, SMNVEV (reference sequence). The CDR3 length is 15 residues. J gave up 4 bases and V 0 bases, and 0 bases lay outside the gene matches. As DNA, the CDR3 is TGTGCCAGCAGTTTATCGGGACAGGGGGGAAACACCATATATTTT. Amino acid sequence: CASSLSGQGGNTIYF.

This clonotype has only a few counts. The chain uses TRBV20-1 and TRBJ1-2, with TRBD1 matching 11 bases. V lost 5 bases and J lost 5; bases outside the gene matches: 16. The germline V gene has CDR1 DFQATT and CDR2 SNEGSKA (reference sequence). The CDR3 is 17 residues long. The CDR3 reads CSALPGRGQGARYGYTF. The CDR3 nucleotides read TGCAGTGCTCTCCCCGGGCGTGGACAGGGGGCGAGGTATGGCTACACCTTC.

The J gene is TRBJ2-3, the V gene TRBV4-1; D is unresolved. This CDR3 is built from 13 residues. Germline values: CDR1 MGHRA, CDR2 YSYEKL. Trimming removed 4 bases from V and 4 bases from J, with 9 bases in between. DNA for the CDR3: TGCGCCAGCAGCCGCCCTTTAGCAGATACGCAGTATTTT. This gives the protein CASSRPLADTQYF.

The chain couples TRBV20-1 to TRBJ1-1; 9 bases are a match to TRBD1. Germline V gene sequence: CDR1 DFQATT, CDR2 SNEGSKA (reference sequence). This CDR3 is built from 17 residues. Trimming at V came to 3 bases and at J to 0 bases, leaving 11 bases not matched to a gene. CDR3 in amino acids: CSARGTGPGGMNTEAFF. The CDR3 coding sequence is TGCAGTGCTAGGGGGACAGGGCCGGGTGGGATGAACACTGAAGCTTTCTTT.

The sample holds a few counts of this clonotype. This chain uses TRBV9 with TRBJ2-7, with 12 bases matching TRBD2. Germline lookup yields CDR1 SGDLS and CDR2 YYNGEE. CDR3 size: 16 residues. V lost 2 bases, J lost 5 bases, and 8 bases stayed unmatched. CDR3 protein: CASSVGLAGPEDEQYF. CDR3 coding DNA: TGTGCCAGCAGCGTGGGACTAGCGGGCCCCGAGGACGAGCAGTACTTC. Complete variable domain (other parts from reference TRBV9 and TRBJ2-7): DSGVTQTPKHLITATGQRVTLRCSPRSGDLSVYWYQQSLDQGLQFLIQYYNGEERAKGNILERFSAQQFPDLHSELNLSSLELGDSALYFCASSVGLAGPEDEQYFGPGTRLTVT.

This clonotype has just a few counts. The chain couples TRBV25-1 to TRBJ1-5; D not resolved. Trimming removed 4 bases from V and 12 bases from J, with 16 bases in between. Per the germline V gene, CDR1 is MGHDK and CDR2 is SYGVNS. This CDR3 comprises 13 residues. The CDR3 DNA reads TGTGCCAGCAGTGCTCAGGAATTGTCATACCAGCATTTT. Its protein is CASSAQELSYQHF.

This clonotype has just one count. The chain employs TRBV28 and TRBJ2-1; the match to TRBD1 covers 8 bases. Germline CDR1 MDHEN, CDR2 SYDVKM. The CDR3 is made up of 19 amino acids. Trimming cost V 5 bases and J 1 base; bases outside gene matches: 16. CDR3 nucleotides: TGTGCCAGCAGTGGCTCGACAGGGGTCAAACGGGATTCCTACAATGAGCAGTTCTTC. Encoded protein: CASSGSTGVKRDSYNEQFF.

The table lists this clonotype with a few counts. This rearrangement joins TRBV12-3 or TRBV12-4 to TRBJ2-1, with unresolved D. Trimming left V 3 bases short and J 6 bases short, with 9 bases between. The CDR3 is made up of 13 amino acids. CDR3 sequence: CASSFGYVNEQFF. CDR3 nucleotide sequence: TGTGCCAGCAGTTTTGGATATGTCAATGAGCAGTTCTTC.

The V and J genes are TRBV7-2 and TRBJ2-5; D remains unclear. The J call may be mistaken, given a closer DNA end match to TRBJ2-1. Germline CDR1 reads SGHTA; CDR2 reads FQGNSA. The CDR3 totals 13 residues. CDR3 protein: CASCPLSSHEQFF. CDR3 nucleotides: TGTGCCAGCTGCCCTCTTTCATCGCATGAGCAGTTCTTC.

The table lists this clonotype with a few counts. Written as DNA, the CDR3 is TGTGCCAGCAACGGTCGAGCGGGAGGGTGGGGCTACAATGAGCAGTTCTTC. Translated: CASNGRAGGWGYNEQFF. The chain uses TRBV6-1 and TRBJ2-7; 10 nucleotides line up with TRBD2. The end of the DNA fits TRBJ2-1 better, so the J call may be wrong. CDR3 length: 17 amino acids. Per germline, CDR1 MNHNS and CDR2 SASEGT.

This clonotype was seen just once. The gene calls are TRBV27 and TRBJ1-2, with no clear D. This CDR3 comprises 12 residues. Trimming took 2 bases from V and 6 from J, leaving 7 bases between them. Germline V lookup: CDR1 MNHEY, CDR2 SMNVEV (reference sequence). The CDR3 sequence is CASSLGPHGYTF. In DNA, the CDR3 is TGTGCCAGCAGTTTAGGGCCCCATGGCTACACCTTC.

This chain uses TRBV5-1 with TRBJ2-5, with no clear D. Trimming removed 0 bases from V and 7 bases from J, with 16 bases in between. The CDR3 has 15 residues. The germline V gene encodes CDR1 SGHRS and CDR2 YFSETQ. DNA of the CDR3: TGCGCCAGCAGCTTGGGACTCCACCTCGAAGGGACCCAGTACTTC. It translates to CASSLGLHLEGTQYF. The variable domain in full, completed from reference TRBV5-1 and TRBJ2-5, reads KAGVTQTPRYLIKTRGQQVTLSCSPISGHRSVSWYQQTPGQGLQFLFEYFSETQRNKGNFPGRFSGRQFSNSRSEMNVSTLELGDSALYLCASSLGLHLEGTQYFGPGTRLLVL.

The gene calls are TRBV7-9 and TRBJ2-7; TRBD1 might be the D (5 bases). V lost 7 bases to trimming and J lost 4 bases, with 20 bases between them. Germline V gene lookup returns CDR1 SEHNR and CDR2 FQNEAQ (reference sequence). CDR3 length: 15 residues. The CDR3 coding sequence is TGTGCCAGCACCCTGCAGACAGTGGATTGGTACGAGCAGTACTTC. This codes for CASTLQTVDWYEQYF.

This clonotype has more than one count but fewer than ten. The CDR3 region is CASSYSPGASSYNEQFF. In DNA form, the CDR3 reads TGTGCCAGCAGTTACTCGCCCGGGGCAAGCTCCTACAATGAGCAGTTCTTC. The V gene is TRBV6-2 or TRBV6-3, the J gene TRBJ2-1; D tentatively reads TRBD1 or TRBD2 (5 bases each). V was trimmed by 0 bases and J by 0 bases, leaving 12 bases between them. This CDR3 has 17 amino acids. Germline CDR1 reads MNHEY; CDR2 reads SVGEGT.